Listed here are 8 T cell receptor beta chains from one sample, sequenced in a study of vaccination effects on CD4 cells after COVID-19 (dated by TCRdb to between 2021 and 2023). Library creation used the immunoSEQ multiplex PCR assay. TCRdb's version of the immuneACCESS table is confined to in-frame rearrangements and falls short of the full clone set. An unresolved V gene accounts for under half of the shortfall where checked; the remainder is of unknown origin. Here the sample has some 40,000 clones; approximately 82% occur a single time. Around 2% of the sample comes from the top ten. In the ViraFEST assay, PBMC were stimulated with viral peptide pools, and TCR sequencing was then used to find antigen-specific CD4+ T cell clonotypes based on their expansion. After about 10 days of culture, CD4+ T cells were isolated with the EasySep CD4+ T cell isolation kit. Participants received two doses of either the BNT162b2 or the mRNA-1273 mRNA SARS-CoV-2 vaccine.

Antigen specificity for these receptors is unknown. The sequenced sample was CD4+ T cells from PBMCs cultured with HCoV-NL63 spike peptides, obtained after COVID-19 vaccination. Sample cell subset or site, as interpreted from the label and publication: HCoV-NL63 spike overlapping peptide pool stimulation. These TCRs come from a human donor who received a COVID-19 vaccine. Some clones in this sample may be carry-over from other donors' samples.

The CDR3 is CASSLFGTGEETQYF. CDR3 nucleotides: TGTGCCAGCAGCCTCTTCGGGACAGGGGAAGAGACCCAGTACTTC. The gene calls are TRBV7-2 and TRBJ2-5; 10 nucleotides agree with TRBD1. The V segment lost 5 bases and the J segment 3 bases; nucleotides outside the gene matches: 6. The germline gives CDR1 SGHTA, CDR2 FQGNSA. The CDR3 sequence is 15 residues long. The whole variable domain, filled in from reference TRBV7-2 and TRBJ2-5, reads GAGVSQSPSNKVTEKGKDVELRCDPISGHTALYWYRQSLGQGLEFLIYFQGNSAPDKSGLPSDRFSAERTGGSVSTLTIQRTQQEDSAVYLCASSLFGTGEETQYFGPGTRLLVL.

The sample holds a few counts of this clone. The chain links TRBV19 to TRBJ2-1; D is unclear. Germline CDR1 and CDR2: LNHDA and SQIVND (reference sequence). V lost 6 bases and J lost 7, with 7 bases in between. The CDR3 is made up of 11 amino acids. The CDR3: CASSRQNEQFF. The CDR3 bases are TGTGCCAGTAGCCGTCAGAATGAGCAGTTCTTC.

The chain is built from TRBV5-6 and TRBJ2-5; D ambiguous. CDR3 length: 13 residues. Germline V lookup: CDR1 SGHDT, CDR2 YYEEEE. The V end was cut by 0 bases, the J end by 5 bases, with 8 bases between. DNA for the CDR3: TGTGCCAGCAGCTTGGCTGAGATGGAGACCCAGTACTTC. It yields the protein CASSLAEMETQYF.

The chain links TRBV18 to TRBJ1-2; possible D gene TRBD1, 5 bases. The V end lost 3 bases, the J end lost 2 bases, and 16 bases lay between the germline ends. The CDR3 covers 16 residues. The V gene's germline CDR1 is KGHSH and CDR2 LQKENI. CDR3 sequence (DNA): TGTGCCAGCTCACCTGGGCAGCTTGGGACGAACTATGGCTACACCTTC. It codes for CASSPGQLGTNYGYTF.

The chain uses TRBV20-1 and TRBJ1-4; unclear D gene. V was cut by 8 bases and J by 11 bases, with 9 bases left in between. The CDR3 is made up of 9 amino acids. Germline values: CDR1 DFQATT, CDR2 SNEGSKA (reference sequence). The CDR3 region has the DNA TGCAGTCCTGCCGGGAAACTGTTTTTT. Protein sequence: CSPAGKLFF.

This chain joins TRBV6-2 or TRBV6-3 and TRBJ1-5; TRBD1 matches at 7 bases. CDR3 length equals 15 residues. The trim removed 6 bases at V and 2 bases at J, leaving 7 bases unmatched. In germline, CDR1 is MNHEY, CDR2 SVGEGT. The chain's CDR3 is CASSLDRIGNQPQHF. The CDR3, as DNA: TGTGCCAGCAGCCTGGACAGGATAGGCAATCAGCCCCAGCATTTT.

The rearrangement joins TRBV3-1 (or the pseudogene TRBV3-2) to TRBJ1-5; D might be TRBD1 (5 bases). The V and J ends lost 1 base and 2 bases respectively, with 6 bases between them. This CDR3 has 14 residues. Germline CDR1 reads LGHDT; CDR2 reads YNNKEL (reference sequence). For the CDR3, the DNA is TGTGCCAGCAGCCAAGGGGGCGGCAATCAGCCCCAGCATTTT. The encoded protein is CASSQGGGNQPQHF.

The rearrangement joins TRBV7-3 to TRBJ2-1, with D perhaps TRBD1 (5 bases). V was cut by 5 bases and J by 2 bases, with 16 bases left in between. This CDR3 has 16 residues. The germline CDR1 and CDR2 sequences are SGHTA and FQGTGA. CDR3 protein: CASSPRKGQAYNEQFF. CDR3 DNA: TGTGCCAGCAGCCCGCGAAAGGGGCAGGCCTACAATGAGCAGTTCTTC. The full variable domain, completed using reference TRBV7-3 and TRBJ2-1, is GAGVSQTPSNKVTEKGKYVELRCDPISGHTALYWYRQSLGQGPEFLIYFQGTGAADDSGLPNDRFFAVRPEGSVSTLKIQRTERGDSAVYLCASSPRKGQAYNEQFFGPGTRLTVL.